This TCR beta chain originates from a study of blood T cells in healthy people across ages. Then a second PCR, running roughly 7 to 11 cycles, was carried out with a sample-barcoded 5' primer and a J-beta primer mix. In TCRdb, the 5' RACE reads were re-called with MiXCR into one record per CDR3 protein. The sample shows 1.2 million to 1.5 million distinct CDR3 sequences, approximately 59% of them seen only once. This CDR3 region has 16 residues. The germline CDR1 and CDR2 sequences are DFQATT and SNEGSKA (reference sequence). Trimming took off 3 bases at V and 3 bases at J, with 20 bases between the two ends.

Sequencing was done on a sample of blood. This sequence was found in a man between 18 and 35 years old in good health. The rearrangement links TRBV20-1 to TRBJ1-2; D is perhaps TRBD1 (6 bases). The CDR3 sequence is CSARVQGPHGDYGYTF. In DNA, the CDR3 is TGCAGTGCTAGGGTACAGGGTCCCCACGGGGACTATGGCTACACCTTC.